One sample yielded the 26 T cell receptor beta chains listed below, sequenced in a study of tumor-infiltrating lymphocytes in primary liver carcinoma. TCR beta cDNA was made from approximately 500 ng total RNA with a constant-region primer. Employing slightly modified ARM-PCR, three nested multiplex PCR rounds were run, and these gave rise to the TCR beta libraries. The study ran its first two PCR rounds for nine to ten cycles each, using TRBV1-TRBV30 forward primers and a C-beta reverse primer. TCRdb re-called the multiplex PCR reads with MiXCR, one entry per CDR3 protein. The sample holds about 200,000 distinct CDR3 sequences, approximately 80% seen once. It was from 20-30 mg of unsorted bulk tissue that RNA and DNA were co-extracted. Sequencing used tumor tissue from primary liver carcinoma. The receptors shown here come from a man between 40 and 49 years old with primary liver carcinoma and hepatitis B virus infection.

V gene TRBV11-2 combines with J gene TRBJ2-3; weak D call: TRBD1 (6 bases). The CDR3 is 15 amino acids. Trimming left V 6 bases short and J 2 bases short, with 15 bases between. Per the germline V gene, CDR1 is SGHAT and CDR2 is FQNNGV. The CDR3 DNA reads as TGTGCCAGCAGAAGAAGTACAGGGAACACAGATACGCAGTATTTT. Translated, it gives CASRRSTGNTDTQYF.

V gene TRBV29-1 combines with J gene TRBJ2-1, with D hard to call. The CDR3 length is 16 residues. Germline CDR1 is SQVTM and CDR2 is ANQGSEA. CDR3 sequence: CGLDLLDASSYNEQFF. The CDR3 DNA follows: TGCGGCCTTGATCTTCTGGACGCCAGCTCCTACAATGAGCAGTTCTTC.

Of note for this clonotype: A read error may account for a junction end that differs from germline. CDR3 residues: CSSNRDGAYEQYF. CDR3 sequence (DNA): TGCTCCAGCAACCGGGACGGAGCCTACGAGCAGTACTTC. The chain links TRBV5-1 to TRBJ2-7, with D perhaps matching TRBD1 or TRBD2 (5 bases each). The CDR3 contains 13 residues. Germline V gives CDR1 SGHRS, CDR2 YFSETQ.

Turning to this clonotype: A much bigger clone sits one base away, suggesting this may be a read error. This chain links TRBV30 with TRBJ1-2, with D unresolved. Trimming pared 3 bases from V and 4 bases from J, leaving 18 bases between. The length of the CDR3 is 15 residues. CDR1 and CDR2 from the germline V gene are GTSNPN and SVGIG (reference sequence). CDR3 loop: CAWSNEAAGPYGYTF. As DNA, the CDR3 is TGTGCCTGGAGCAACGAAGCTGCGGGCCCCTATGGCTACACCTTC.

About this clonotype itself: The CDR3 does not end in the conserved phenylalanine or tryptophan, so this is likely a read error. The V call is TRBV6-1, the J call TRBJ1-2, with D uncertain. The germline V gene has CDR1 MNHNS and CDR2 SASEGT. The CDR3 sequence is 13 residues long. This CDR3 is CASSEVPIYDYTL. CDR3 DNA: TGTGCCAGCAGTGAAGTTCCAATCTATGACTACACCCTC.

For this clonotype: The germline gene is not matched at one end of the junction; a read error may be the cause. DNA of the CDR3: TGTGCCAGCAGTTTCGAACAGGGGGCTTCTCCCGGGACTAGCACCTACGAGCAGTATTTC. Translation gives CASSFEQGASPGTSTYEQYF. The gene calls are TRBV12-3 or TRBV12-4 and TRBJ2-7, with D perhaps being TRBD1 or TRBD2 (9 bases each). This CDR3 region has 20 residues.

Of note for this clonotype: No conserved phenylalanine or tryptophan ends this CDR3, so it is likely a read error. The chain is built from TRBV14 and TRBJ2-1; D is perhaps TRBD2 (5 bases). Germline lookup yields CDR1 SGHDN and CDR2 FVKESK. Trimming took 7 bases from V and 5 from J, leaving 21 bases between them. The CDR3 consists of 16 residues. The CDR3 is CASNAVEGWVNNEQFL. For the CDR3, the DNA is TGTGCCAGCAATGCCGTAGAGGGATGGGTAAACAATGAGCAGTTCCTC.

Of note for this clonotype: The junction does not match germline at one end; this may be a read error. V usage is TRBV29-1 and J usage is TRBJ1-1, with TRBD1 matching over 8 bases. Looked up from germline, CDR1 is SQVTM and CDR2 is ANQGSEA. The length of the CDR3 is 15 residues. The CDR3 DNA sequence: TGTAGCGTTGCAGGGGGCTGGGTGATGAACACTGAAGCGTTCTTT. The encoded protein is CSVAGGWVMNTEAFF.

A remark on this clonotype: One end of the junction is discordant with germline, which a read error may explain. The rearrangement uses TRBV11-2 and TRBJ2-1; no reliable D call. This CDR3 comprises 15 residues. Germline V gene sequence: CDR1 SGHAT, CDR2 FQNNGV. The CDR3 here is CASSFIRPLDNEQFF. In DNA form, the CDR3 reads TGTGCCAGCAGCTTTATCAGGCCACTCGACAACGAGCAGTTCTTC.

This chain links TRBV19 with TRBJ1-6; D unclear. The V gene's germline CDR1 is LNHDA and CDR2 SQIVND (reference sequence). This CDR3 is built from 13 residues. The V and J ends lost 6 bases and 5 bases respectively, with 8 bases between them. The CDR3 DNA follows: TGTGCCAGTAGAAACGTCGATAATTCACCCCTCCACTTT. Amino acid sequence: CASRNVDNSPLHF. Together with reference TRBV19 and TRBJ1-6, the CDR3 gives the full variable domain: DGGITQSPKYLFRKEGQNVTLSCEQNLNHDAMYWYRQDPGQGLRLIYYSQIVNDFQKGDIAEGYSVSREKKESFPLTVTSAQKNPTAFYLCASRNVDNSPLHFGNGTRLTVT.

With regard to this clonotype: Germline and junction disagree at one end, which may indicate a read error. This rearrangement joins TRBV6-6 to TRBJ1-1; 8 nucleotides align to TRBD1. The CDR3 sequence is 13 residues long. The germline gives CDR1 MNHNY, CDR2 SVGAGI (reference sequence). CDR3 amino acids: CASSTGGINEASF. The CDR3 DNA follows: TGTGCTAGCAGCACAGGGGGGATTAATGAAGCTTCCTTT.

CDR3 DNA: TGTGCCAGCAGCCAAGAACAGCAGCGGGACTACTGGCAATTCTTC. The encoded protein is CASSQEQQRDYWQFF. V and J are TRBV4-2 and TRBJ2-1; the match to TRBD2 covers 7 bases. J was trimmed by 16 bases and V by 0 bases; bases with no gene match: 15. CDR1 is LGHNA, CDR2 YNFKEQ, per germline. This CDR3 comprises 15 residues.

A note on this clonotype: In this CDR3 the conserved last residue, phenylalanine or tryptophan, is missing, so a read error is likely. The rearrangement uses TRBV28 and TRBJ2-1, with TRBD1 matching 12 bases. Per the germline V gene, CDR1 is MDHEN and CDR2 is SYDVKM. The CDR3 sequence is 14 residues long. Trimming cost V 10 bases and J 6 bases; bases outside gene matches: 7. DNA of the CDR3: TGTGCCACCTGGGGGACAGGGGGCCGCAATGAGCAGTTCTTA. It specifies CATWGTGGRNEQFL.

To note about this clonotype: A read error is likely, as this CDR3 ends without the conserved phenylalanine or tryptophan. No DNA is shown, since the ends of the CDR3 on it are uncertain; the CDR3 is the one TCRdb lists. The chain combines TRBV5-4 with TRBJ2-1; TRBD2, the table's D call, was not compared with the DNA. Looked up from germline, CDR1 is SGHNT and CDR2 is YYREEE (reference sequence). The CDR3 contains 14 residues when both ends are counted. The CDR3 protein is CASSLGGLAGERFY.

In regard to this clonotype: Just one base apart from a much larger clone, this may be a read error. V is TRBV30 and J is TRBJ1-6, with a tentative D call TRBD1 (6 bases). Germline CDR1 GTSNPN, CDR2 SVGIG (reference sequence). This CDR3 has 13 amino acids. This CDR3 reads CAWTGTSGSPLRF. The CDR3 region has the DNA TGTGCCTGGACCGGGACAAGCGGTTCACCCCTCCGCTTT.

The CDR3 DNA is TGCGCCAGGAGCCACTTAGCGGGGCCAGATGGGGATGAGCAGTTCTTC. Its translation: CARSHLAGPDGDEQFF. This rearrangement joins TRBV5-1 to TRBJ2-1; TRBD2 matches at 8 bases. The CDR3 covers 16 residues. The germline V gene encodes CDR1 SGHRS and CDR2 YFSETQ. J was trimmed by 8 bases and V by 8 bases; bases with no gene match: 18.

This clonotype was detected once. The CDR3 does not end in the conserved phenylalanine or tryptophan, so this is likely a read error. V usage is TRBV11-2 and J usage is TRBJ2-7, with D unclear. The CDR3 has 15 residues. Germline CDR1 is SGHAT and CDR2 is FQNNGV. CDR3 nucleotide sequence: TGTGCCATCAGCTCCGGACGGCTTTACGCGCGCGAGCAGTACTCA. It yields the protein CAISSGRLYAREQYS.

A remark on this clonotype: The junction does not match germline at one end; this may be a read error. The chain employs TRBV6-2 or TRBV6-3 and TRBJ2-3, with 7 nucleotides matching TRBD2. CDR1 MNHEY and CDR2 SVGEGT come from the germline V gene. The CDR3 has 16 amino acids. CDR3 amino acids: CASTYDKAGVSDTQCF. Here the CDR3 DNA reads TGTGCCAGTACTTACGACAAGGCGGGAGTAAGTGATACGCAGTGTTTT.

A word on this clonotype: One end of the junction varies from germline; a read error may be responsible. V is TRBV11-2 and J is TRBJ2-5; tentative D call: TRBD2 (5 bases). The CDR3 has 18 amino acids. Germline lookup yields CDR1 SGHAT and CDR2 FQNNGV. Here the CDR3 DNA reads TGTGTCAGCAACCCTAGCTCAATCCAGGATACTGGGCGGGAGACCCAGTACTTC. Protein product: CVSNPSSIQDTGRETQYF.

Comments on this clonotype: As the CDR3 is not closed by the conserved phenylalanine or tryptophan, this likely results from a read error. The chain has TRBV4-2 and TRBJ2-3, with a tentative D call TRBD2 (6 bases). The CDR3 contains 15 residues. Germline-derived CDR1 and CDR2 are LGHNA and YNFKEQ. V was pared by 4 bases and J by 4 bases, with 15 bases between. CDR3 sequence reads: CASSPMAGLADTQYL. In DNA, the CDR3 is TGTGCCAGCAGCCCTATGGCGGGACTCGCAGATACGCAGTATTTG.

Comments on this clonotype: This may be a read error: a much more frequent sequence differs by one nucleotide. The CDR3 nucleotides are TGCGCCAGCAGCGGACAGGGGGGGTATAATTCACACCTCCACTTT. Translation: CASSGQGGYNSHLHF. The gene calls are TRBV5-1 and TRBJ1-6; TRBD1 aligns across 10 bases. CDR1 and CDR2 (germline): SGHRS, YFSETQ. CDR3 length equals 15 residues. Based on the CDR3 plus reference TRBV5-1 and TRBJ1-6, the full variable domain is KAGVTQTPRYLIKTRGQQVTLSCSPISGHRSVSWYQQTPGQGLQFLFEYFSETQRNKGNFPGRFSGRQFSNSRSEMNVSTLELGDSALYLCASSGQGGYNSHLHFGNGTRLTVT.

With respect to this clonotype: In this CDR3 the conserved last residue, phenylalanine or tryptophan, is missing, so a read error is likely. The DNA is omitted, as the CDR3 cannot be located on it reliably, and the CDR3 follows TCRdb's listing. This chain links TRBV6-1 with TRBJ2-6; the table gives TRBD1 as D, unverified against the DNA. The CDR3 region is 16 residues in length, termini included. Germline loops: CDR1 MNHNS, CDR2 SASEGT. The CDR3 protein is CASSDQGMAGANVLTY.

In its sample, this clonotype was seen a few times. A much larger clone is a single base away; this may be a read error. The CDR3 nucleotides are TGTGCCAGCAGTCGAGTAGGTCCCGAGCAGTACTTC. Residues: CASSRVGPEQYF. The chain couples TRBV28 to TRBJ2-7, with D uncertain. This CDR3 has 12 amino acids. Germline CDR1 MDHEN, CDR2 SYDVKM. Trimming took off 5 bases at V and 6 bases at J, with 11 bases between the two ends.

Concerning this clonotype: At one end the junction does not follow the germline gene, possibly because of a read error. The CDR3 is CARSLPGGPTVTQYF. The DNA for the CDR3 is TGTGCCAGAAGCTTACCGGGCGGGCCCACAGTTACGCAGTATTTT. The chain employs TRBV11-2 and TRBJ2-3, with D possibly TRBD2 on 5 matching bases. The CDR3 sequence is 15 residues long. Germline lookup yields CDR1 SGHAT and CDR2 FQNNGV.

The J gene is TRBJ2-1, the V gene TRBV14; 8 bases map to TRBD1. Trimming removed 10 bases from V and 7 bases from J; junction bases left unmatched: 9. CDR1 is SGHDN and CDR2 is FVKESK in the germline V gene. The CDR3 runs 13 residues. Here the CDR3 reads CATSQDRVNEQFF. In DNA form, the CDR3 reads TGTGCCACCAGTCAGGACAGGGTTAATGAGCAGTTCTTC.

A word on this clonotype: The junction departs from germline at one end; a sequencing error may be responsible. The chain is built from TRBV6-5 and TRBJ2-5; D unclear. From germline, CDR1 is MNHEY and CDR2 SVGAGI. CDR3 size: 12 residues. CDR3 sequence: CVSMAEGKTQYF. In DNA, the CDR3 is TGTGTCAGCATGGCCGAAGGGAAGACCCAGTACTTC.